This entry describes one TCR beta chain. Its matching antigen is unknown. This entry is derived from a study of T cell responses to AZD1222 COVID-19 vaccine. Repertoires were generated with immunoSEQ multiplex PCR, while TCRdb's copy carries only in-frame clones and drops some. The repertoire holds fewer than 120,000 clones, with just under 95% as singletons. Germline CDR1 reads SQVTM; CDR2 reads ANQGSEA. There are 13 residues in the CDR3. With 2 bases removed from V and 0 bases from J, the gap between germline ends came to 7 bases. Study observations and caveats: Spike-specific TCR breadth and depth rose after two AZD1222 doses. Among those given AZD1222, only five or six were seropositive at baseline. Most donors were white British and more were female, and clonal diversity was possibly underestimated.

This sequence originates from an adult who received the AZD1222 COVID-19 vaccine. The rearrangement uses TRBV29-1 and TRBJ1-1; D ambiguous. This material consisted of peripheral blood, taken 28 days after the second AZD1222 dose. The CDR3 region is CSVEPLMNTEAFF. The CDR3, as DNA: TGCAGCGTTGAACCCTTAATGAACACTGAAGCTTTCTTT.